The rows below give T cell receptor beta chains drawn from one sample of a study of T cells in Graves' hyperthyroidism and ophthalmopathy. TCRdb re-called the multiplex PCR reads with MiXCR, one entry per CDR3 protein. The profile covers 380,000 or so distinct CDR3 sequences, with 11% to 15% appearing a single time and 20% to 25% taken by the ten largest. Sequencing used blood. These receptors originate from a woman in her 30s with Graves' hyperthyroidism. The CDR3 runs from the conserved cysteine through the conserved F or W. D genes are given only for firm matches. The size of a clone is reported for some rows only, either as once, few or many, or as a class for expanded clones.

abundance,d_gene,v_gene,j_gene,CDR3aa,CDR3nt
few,TRBD2,TRBV20-1,TRBJ2-1,CSAGELAGGNEQFF,TGCAGTGCGGGGGAACTAGCGGGAGGGAATGAGCAGTTCTTC
many,NA,TRBV2,TRBJ2-1,CASSGAGSSYNEQFF,TGTGCCAGCAGTGGGGCAGGGAGTTCCTACAATGAGCAGTTCTTC
many,NA,TRBV10-3,TRBJ2-5,CAIGQYKETQYF,TGTGCCATTGGACAGTACAAAGAGACCCAGTACTTC
many,NA,TRBV12-3/TRBV12-4,TRBJ2-7,CASSLKGEQYF,TGTGCCAGCAGTTTAAAGGGGGAGCAGTACTTC
many,NA,TRBV28,TRBJ1-1,CAIMGRTGNTEAFF,TGTGCCATCATGGGAAGGACGGGGAACACTGAAGCTTTCTTT
many,TRBD1,TRBV27,TRBJ2-7,CASSHHPGQVGYEQYF,TGTGCCAGCAGTCACCACCCGGGACAGGTGGGCTACGAGCAGTACTTC
many,NA,TRBV5-1,TRBJ1-1,CASSLAEWVSPNEAFF,TGCGCCAGCAGCTTGGCCGAGTGGGTCAGCCCTAATGAAGCTTTCTTT
many,NA,TRBV28,TRBJ2-4,CASSLPQPKSGLLAKNIQYF,TGTGCCAGCAGTTTGCCCCAACCTAAGAGCGGACTTCTAGCCAAAAACATTCAGTACTTC
NA,TRBD1,TRBV6-1,TRBJ2-7,CASSYGLNRGNYEQYF,TGTGCCAGCAGTTATGGATTAAACAGGGGGAACTACGAGCAGTACTTC
many,NA,TRBV12-3/TRBV12-4,TRBJ2-5,CASSPGTPGGTQYF,TGTGCCAGCAGCCCCGGGACTCCCGGGGGGACCCAGTACTTC
NA,TRBD2,TRBV6-1,TRBJ2-2,CASTETSATGELFF,TGTGCCAGCACTGAGACTAGCGCCACCGGGGAGCTGTTTTTT
many,NA,TRBV28,TRBJ2-5,CASSFSDQETQYF,TGTGCCAGCAGTTTTTCGGATCAAGAGACCCAGTACTTC
many,NA,TRBV20-1,TRBJ2-3,CSAPSIATLQYF,TGCAGTGCCCCTAGTATCGCAACGTTGCAGTATTTT
many,NA,TRBV6-2/TRBV6-3,TRBJ1-1,CASRGPGGNTEAFF,TGTGCCAGCAGGGGCCCCGGGGGGAACACTGAAGCTTTCTTT
few,NA,TRBV6-1,TRBJ2-7,CASSSRDQTYEQYF,TGTGCCAGCAGTTCCCGGGACCAGACCTACGAGCAGTACTTC